The entry below gives a single T cell receptor beta chain sequence along with its context. This specimen comes from a study of blood T cell repertoires in COVID-19. Study overall: Donors in the United States, Italy and Spain gave samples during acute or convalescent COVID-19. T cells, B-cell-depleted T cells, or PBMCs provided the cDNA or gDNA that served as material.

Sequenced by immunoSEQ multiplex PCR; TCRdb stores in-frame clones only, minus some. The table lists about 140,000 clones, 80% to 90% of them singletons. The CDR3 is made up of 12 amino acids. V was clipped by 4 bases and J by 8 bases, with 6 bases between them. The germline V gene has CDR1 SGHTA and CDR2 FQGNSA. Material for sequencing was peripheral blood. The sequence was obtained from a woman aged 40-49 years with acute or convalescent COVID-19. The rearrangement uses TRBV7-2 and TRBJ1-6, with D unresolved. CDR3 nucleotides: TGTGCCAGCAGCTATCAATATTCACCCCTCCACTTT. Amino acids: CASSYQYSPLHF. The entire variable domain, with the rest obtained from reference TRBV7-2 and TRBJ1-6, is as follows: GAGVSQSPSNKVTEKGKDVELRCDPISGHTALYWYRQSLGQGLEFLIYFQGNSAPDKSGLPSDRFSAERTGGSVSTLTIQRTQQEDSAVYLCASSYQYSPLHFGNGTRLTVT.